The 8 T cell receptor beta chains below all came from one sample that was sequenced in a study of blood T cell repertoires in COVID-19. TCRdb's copy holds only in-frame clones and misses some; the assay was immunoSEQ multiplex PCR. This repertoire shows approximately 47,000 clones, 86% found once; its top ten account for 2.6%. Sequencing used peripheral blood. These receptors were taken from a woman older than 75 with COVID-19, enrolled during active disease.

This chain connects TRBV29-1 to TRBJ1-2, with D unresolved. Trimming stripped 7 bases from V and 7 bases from J, with 13 bases between. The CDR3 has 11 amino acids. Germline assignment: CDR1 SQVTM and CDR2 ANQGSEA. The CDR3 nucleotides read TGCAGCGCCCCAGTGGGCCGTGGCTACACCTTC. It encodes CSAPVGRGYTF.

The V call is TRBV5-8, the J call TRBJ1-4; D is unresolved. The V gene lost 5 bases and the J gene lost 11 bases, with 19 bases spanning the gap. Germline values: CDR1 SGHTS, CDR2 YDEGEE. The length of the CDR3 is 14 residues. The CDR3 nucleotides read TGTGCCAGCAGTTTTGCCGCTGGAACGGGGAAACTGTTTTTT. Translation gives CASSFAAGTGKLFF.

This chain connects TRBV14 to TRBJ1-1; a weak D match, TRBD1 (6 bases). Germline values: CDR1 SGHDN, CDR2 FVKESK. Trimming pared 0 bases from V and 11 bases from J, leaving 19 bases between. The CDR3 length is 15 residues. The DNA for the CDR3 is TGTGCCAGCAGCCAAGACGTCAGGGGAGGGCCTGGGGCTTTCTTT. Its translation is CASSQDVRGGPGAFF.

As DNA, the CDR3 is TGTGCCAGCAGCGGTAAGGACAGAAGCTCTGGAAACACCATATATTTT. Its protein is CASSGKDRSSGNTIYF. The chain joins TRBV7-9 to TRBJ1-3, with D tentatively TRBD1 (6 bases). Trimming removed 5 bases from V and 0 bases from J, with 14 bases in between. CDR3 length equals 16 residues. CDR1 is SEHNR and CDR2 is FQNEAQ in the germline V gene (reference sequence).

V is TRBV5-6 and J is TRBJ1-1; 7 bases line up with TRBD1. The junction had 13 bases not matched to a gene; V was cut back by 4 bases and J by 1 base. The CDR3 covers 17 residues. Germline CDR1 and CDR2: SGHDT and YYEEEE. The DNA of the CDR3 is TGTGCCAGCAGCACCAAGACAGGGCGAGGAAAGAACACTGAAGCTTTCTTT. Translated: CASSTKTGRGKNTEAFF. The full variable domain, with the rest looked up from reference TRBV5-6 and TRBJ1-1, is DAGVTQSPTHLIKTRGQQVTLRCSPKSGHDTVSWYQQALGQGPQFIFQYYEEEERQRGNFPDRFSGHQFPNYSSELNVNALLLGDSALYLCASSTKTGRGKNTEAFFGQGTRLTVV.

The V call is TRBV28, the J call TRBJ2-1; 11 nucleotides agree with TRBD2. With 1 base clipped from V and 1 base from J, the junction kept 9 bases outside the gene matches. CDR1 and CDR2 (germline): MDHEN, SYDVKM. This CDR3 has 19 residues. The CDR3 DNA sequence: TGTGCCAGCAGTTTATCCCAACGACTAGCGGGGCTGTCCTACAATGAGCAGTTCTTC. It yields the protein CASSLSQRLAGLSYNEQFF.

The chain recombines TRBV7-9 with TRBJ1-1, with 12 bases aligning to TRBD1. V trimming: 4 bases; J trimming: 7 bases; junction bases outside the gene matches: 19. There are 19 residues in the CDR3. Germline assignment: CDR1 SEHNR and CDR2 FQNEAQ (reference sequence). CDR3: CASSSPNRDRGRGWFEAFF. Written as DNA, the CDR3 is TGTGCCAGCAGCTCCCCGAACCGGGACAGGGGGCGCGGGTGGTTTGAAGCTTTCTTT.

The chain couples TRBV5-1 to TRBJ2-1; 8 bases align to TRBD2. J gave up 7 bases and V 4 bases, and 7 bases lay outside the gene matches. The length of the CDR3 is 14 residues. Germline V CDR1 and CDR2: SGHRS, YFSETQ. The CDR3 sequence: CASSLGAGVNEQFF. The CDR3 nucleotides read TGCGCCAGCAGCCTTGGAGCGGGAGTGAATGAGCAGTTCTTC.